Included here is one T cell receptor beta chain sequence, with context. Its target is unknown. CDR1 MDHEN and CDR2 SYDVKM come from the germline V gene. V trimming: 4 bases; J trimming: 3 bases; junction bases outside the gene matches: 4. The CDR3 spans 15 residues. The sample belongs to a study of cytomegalovirus exposure and HLA in healthy donors. Study-level results: For most TCR sequences rarity was the rule, although some public TCRs occurred in many donors. Overall, roughly 150 TCR beta chains were annotated as cytomegalovirus-associated. In the 120 or so validation repertoires, approximately 93% of cluster scores exceeded 0, per a later analysis.

Clones were sequenced by immunoSEQ multiplex PCR, and TCRdb holds only the in-frame ones, with some missing. The table includes about 130,000 clones, 89% detected once. The V call is TRBV28, the J call TRBJ2-1; 9 bases fit TRBD2. The source of this sequence is a woman between 18 and 29 years old in good health and CMV-seronegative. The material sequenced was PBMCs. The CDR3 here is CASSSFSGGYNEQFF. The CDR3 DNA sequence: TGTGCCAGCAGTTCCTTTAGCGGGGGCTACAATGAGCAGTTCTTC.